The TCR beta chain under discussion was sequenced for a study of T-cell reconstitution after alpha-beta-depleted transplantation in children. Preparation of the TCRbeta library was carried out with unique molecular identifiers. TCRdb re-called the PCR reads through MiXCR, storing one row per CDR3 protein. The table records 600,000 to 700,000 distinct CDR3 sequences, about an eighth of them present only once. Worth noting for this clonotype: What it recognizes is unknown.

Study-wide points: Diversity of TCRbeta at day 60 was high in some patients, arising from surviving recipient T cells and thymic progenitors. When one year had passed after transplant, most T-cell counts and diversity came from newly produced T cells. Expanded clones from the graft, numbering several hundred, reportedly supplied alpha-beta T cells about two months after transplant.

The CDR3 is 13 amino acids. CDR1 is LGHNT, CDR2 FRNRAP, per germline. Trimming took off 6 bases at V and 5 bases at J, with 12 bases between the two ends. The clonotype was recovered from a girl under 10 years old with congenital amegakaryocytic thrombocytopenia, due to receive a stem cell transplant. Sequenced material: PBMCs, taken before TCRalphabeta/CD19-depleted stem cell transplant. The rearrangement uses TRBV12-5 and TRBJ2-3; D perhaps matches TRBD1 (6 bases). The CDR3 nucleotides read TGTGCTAGTGGCCACAGGGCGAGAGATACGCAGTATTTT. Its protein product is CASGHRARDTQYF.